The 17 T cell receptor beta chains presented below share a single source sample, sequenced in a study of blood T cell repertoires in COVID-19. This table comes from immunoSEQ multiplex PCR, and its TCRdb copy is limited to in-frame clones, with some not included. The top ten clones hold around 0.88% of a sample with 250,000 to 350,000 clones, around 89% of them seen once. Sequencing was performed on peripheral blood. Receptors originate from a man aged 30 to 39 with acute or convalescent COVID-19.

V gene TRBV27 combines with J gene TRBJ2-5; D may be TRBD1 (6 bases). There are 14 residues in the CDR3. The V end was cut by 5 bases, the J end by 1 base, with 11 bases between. CDR1 is MNHEY, CDR2 SMNVEV, per germline (reference sequence). The CDR3 region has the DNA TGTGCCAGCAGTCCCTACAGGGCCCAAGAGACCCAGTACTTC. As protein: CASSPYRAQETQYF.

The chain joins TRBV7-3 to TRBJ1-1; possible D gene TRBD1, 5 bases. There are 14 residues in the CDR3. The germline V and J ends were trimmed by 4 bases and 11 bases, with 20 bases remaining between them. Germline CDR1 is SGHTA and CDR2 is FQGTGA. DNA for the CDR3: TGTGCCAGCAGCTATCACAATCAGGACATTGGGGCTTTCTTT. It specifies CASSYHNQDIGAFF.

In DNA form, the CDR3 reads TGCGCCAGCAGCCTCGTCCGGGGTGAAAAACTGTTTTTT. It specifies CASSLVRGEKLFF. The rearrangement links TRBV4-1 to TRBJ1-4; D call uncertain. CDR3 size: 13 residues. Germline CDR1 is MGHRA and CDR2 is YSYEKL. V was shortened by 4 bases and J by 7 bases, with 10 bases between the two germline ends.

Here the CDR3 reads CASSISRQMNTEAFF. CDR3 coding DNA: TGTGCCAGTAGTATATCAAGACAAATGAACACTGAAGCTTTCTTT. This chain connects TRBV19 to TRBJ1-1; no definite D call. The V gene's germline CDR1 is LNHDA and CDR2 SQIVND (reference sequence). The V end lost 2 bases, the J end lost 0 bases, and 10 bases lay between the germline ends. The CDR3 sequence is 15 residues long.

The chain uses TRBV3-1 (or the pseudogene TRBV3-2) and TRBJ2-1; TRBD2 agrees at 8 bases. CDR3 length: 15 residues. Trimming removed 1 base from V and 2 bases from J; junction bases left unmatched: 1. Germline V gene data show CDR1 as LGHDT and CDR2 as YNNKEL (reference sequence). CDR3 DNA sequence: TGTGCCAGCAGCCAAGGAGCGGGGGCCTACAATGAGCAGTTCTTC. It encodes CASSQGAGAYNEQFF.

This rearrangement joins TRBV4-1 to TRBJ1-5, with no clear D. Germline CDR1 is MGHRA and CDR2 is YSYEKL. The CDR3 spans 15 residues. V lost 4 bases to trimming and J lost 4 bases, with 14 bases between them. The CDR3 loop reads CASSRSTGKNQPQHF. CDR3 coding DNA: TGCGCCAGCAGCCGCTCGACCGGGAAGAATCAGCCCCAGCATTTT.

The chain employs TRBV20-1 and TRBJ1-2; D is possibly TRBD1 (5 bases). Germline values: CDR1 DFQATT, CDR2 SNEGSKA (reference sequence). V gave up 5 bases and J gave up 3 bases, with 7 bases separating them. This CDR3 comprises 11 residues. CDR3 sequence reads: CSAGGYYGYTF. CDR3 DNA: TGCAGTGCTGGGGGGTACTATGGCTACACCTTC.

The chain combines TRBV18 with TRBJ2-2, with a tentative D call TRBD2 (7 bases). Deletions cut 2 bases from V and 4 bases from J, with 11 bases between. From germline, CDR1 is KGHSH and CDR2 LQKENI. The length of the CDR3 is 15 residues. The CDR3 DNA is TGTGCCAGCTCACCAACGGGGGGCGGCACCGGGGAGCTGTTTTTT. Translating gives CASSPTGGGTGELFF.

The chain couples TRBV4-1 to TRBJ1-4; possible D gene TRBD1, 6 bases. The germline gives CDR1 MGHRA, CDR2 YSYEKL. Trimming removed 5 bases from V and 6 bases from J, with 13 bases in between. The CDR3 has 14 residues. The CDR3 sequence is CASSDRDNHEKLFF. The CDR3 nucleotides are TGCGCCAGCAGCGACCGGGACAACCATGAAAAACTGTTTTTT.

The chain recombines TRBV18 with TRBJ2-7, with 7 positions matching TRBD1. The germline CDR1 and CDR2 sequences are KGHSH and LQKENI. The CDR3 is 14 residues long. V was clipped by 5 bases and J by 3 bases; unmatched bases: 7. The DNA of the CDR3 is TGTGCCAGCTCATCGGGACAGACACACTACGAGCAGTACTTC. Its protein is CASSSGQTHYEQYF.

The chain carries TRBV24-1 and TRBJ2-5; maybe TRBD2 (6 bases). This CDR3 comprises 15 residues. V was shortened by 5 bases and J by 5 bases, with 17 bases between the two germline ends. Germline V gene lookup returns CDR1 KGHDR and CDR2 SFDVKD. CDR3: CATSAWGLTSETQYF. CDR3 DNA sequence: TGTGCCACCAGTGCCTGGGGACTGACGAGCGAGACCCAGTACTTC.

The chain uses TRBV6-1 and TRBJ1-4, with 8 bases lining up with TRBD1. J gave up 5 bases and V 4 bases, and 9 bases lay outside the gene matches. The V gene's germline CDR1 is MNHNS and CDR2 SASEGT. CDR3 length: 16 residues. The CDR3 nucleotides read TGTGCCAGCAGTGCGACTATCAGGGGGCAAAATGAAAAACTGTTTTTT. Translating gives CASSATIRGQNEKLFF.

The CDR3 loop reads CASSRQGDNSPLHF. In nucleotides, the CDR3 is TGTGCCAGCAGCCGCCAGGGCGATAATTCACCCCTCCACTTT. This chain connects TRBV7-9 to TRBJ1-6; TRBD1 is a possible D gene (5 bases). The CDR3 totals 14 residues. V lost 5 bases and J 5 bases, leaving 10 bases between the germline ends. Looked up from germline, CDR1 is SEHNR and CDR2 is FQNEAQ (reference sequence). Full variable domain (outside the CDR3, taken from reference TRBV7-9 and TRBJ1-6): DTGVSQNPRHKITKRGQNVTFRCDPISEHNRLYWYRQTLGQGPEFLTYFQNEAQLEKSRLLSDRFSAERPKGSFSTLEIQRTEQGDSAMYLCASSRQGDNSPLHFGNGTRLTVT.

The chain couples TRBV5-8 to TRBJ2-1; D remains unclear. This CDR3 has 13 amino acids. The V and J ends lost 4 bases and 8 bases respectively, with 13 bases between them. The germline V gene has CDR1 SGHTS and CDR2 YDEGEE. CDR3 protein: CASSVSSSHEQFF. Written as DNA, the CDR3 is TGTGCCAGCAGCGTATCAAGTAGTCATGAGCAGTTCTTC.

The J gene is TRBJ2-3, the V gene TRBV5-1, with D hard to call. The CDR3 totals 14 residues. With 0 bases removed from V and 4 bases from J, the gap between germline ends came to 9 bases. CDR1 is SGHRS and CDR2 is YFSETQ in the germline V gene. The CDR3 reads CASSLGTRADTQYF. CDR3 coding DNA: TGCGCCAGCAGCTTGGGTACTCGGGCAGATACGCAGTATTTT.

The chain carries TRBV15 and TRBJ2-7; D unclear. Germline CDR1 reads LNHNV; CDR2 reads YYDKDF (reference sequence). The ends were cut back, 0 bases at V and 2 bases at J, with 2 bases in the middle. CDR3 length: 12 amino acids. The CDR3 DNA reads TGTGCCACCAGCAGAGACACCTACGAGCAGTACTTC. It encodes CATSRDTYEQYF.

The rearrangement links TRBV10-3 to TRBJ2-1; the match to TRBD2 covers 16 bases. The CDR3 runs to 15 residues. The V and J ends lost 6 bases and 10 bases, in that order; junction bases with no gene match: 6. Germline V gives CDR1 ENHRY, CDR2 SYGVKD. As DNA, the CDR3 is TGTGCCATCAGGGGACTAGCGGGAGGGTTAGAGGAGCAGTTCTTC. Translating gives CAIRGLAGGLEEQFF.